The rows below give T cell receptor beta chains drawn from one sample of a study of blood T cell repertoires in COVID-19. Using immunoSEQ multiplex PCR, the repertoire was profiled, and TCRdb retains in-frame clones only, with some absent. The repertoire consists of 100,000 to 150,000 clones, with 65% to 85% occurring once and the leading ten covering around 4.5%. Material: peripheral blood. These receptors all stem from a woman between 70 and 85 years old with acute or convalescent COVID-19. The CDR3 runs from the conserved cysteine through the conserved F or W. Each record gives: CDR3 DNA, CDR3 protein, D gene, V gene, CDR3 length, J gene, clone size. D genes are given only for firm matches. Rows give clone size only sometimes, using once, few, many, or a class for an expanded clone.

TGTGCCAGCAGCCCGGCCCCCGGGGGAGATGAGCAGTTCTTC CASSPAPGGDEQFF - TRBV7-3 14 TRBJ2-1 -
TGTGCCAGCAGCTTAAGAAGCCCGGGTGCAGGGCAAAATTCACCCCTCCACTTT CASSLRSPGAGQNSPLHF - TRBV7-2 18 TRBJ1-6 few
TGTGCCAGCAGCTCGCCCCCAGGGGTGAACACTGAAGCTTTCTTT CASSSPPGVNTEAFF - TRBV7-2 15 TRBJ1-1 -
TGTGCCACCAGAGAACAGGGGAGTCCGGCCGCTTTCTTT CATREQGSPAAFF TRBD1 TRBV10-3 13 TRBJ1-1 -
TGTGCCAGCAGCTTGGACCAGGGGGCTGGTAATGAAAAACTGTTTTTT CASSLDQGAGNEKLFF TRBD1 TRBV5-5 16 TRBJ1-4 -
TGTGCCTGGAGTGTAGGGGGTGATCAGCCCCAGCATTTT CAWSVGGDQPQHF - TRBV30 13 TRBJ1-5 -
TGTGCCAGCAGCTTAGGTTCCAGGGCGGGGGGAAACACCATATATTTT CASSLGSRAGGNTIYF - TRBV7-8 16 TRBJ1-3 -
TGTGCCAGCTCACGGGACAGCCCAAAGAACACTGAAGCTTTCTTT CASSRDSPKNTEAFF TRBD1 TRBV18 15 TRBJ1-1 -
TGTGCCAGCAGCTTAGGCGGACAGGGGGACGTAAATGAGCAGTTCTTC CASSLGGQGDVNEQFF TRBD1 TRBV11-3 16 TRBJ2-1 once
TGTGCCAGCAGTTACCCGGGACAGGGAAACAATGAGCAGTTCTTC CASSYPGQGNNEQFF TRBD1 TRBV2 15 TRBJ2-1 -
TGTGCCAGCAGCTTCGGGACAGGCGGGAAGACCCAGTACTTC CASSFGTGGKTQYF TRBD1 TRBV7-2 14 TRBJ2-5 -
TGTGCCAGCAGCTTAGCCAGGCTGAACACTGAAGCTTTCTTT CASSLARLNTEAFF - TRBV7-6 14 TRBJ1-1 -
TGTGCCAGCAGATCATTCCCGGGGAGCCTGGCTGGAAACACCATATATTTT CASRSFPGSLAGNTIYF - TRBV7-2 17 TRBJ1-3 -
TGTGCCAGCAGCTCCCAGGGAAGCAACGGCTACACCTTC CASSSQGSNGYTF - TRBV6-5 13 TRBJ1-2 -
TGTGCCAGTAAGGAGGGACAGCTGAACACTGAAGCTTTCTTT CASKEGQLNTEAFF TRBD1 TRBV19 14 TRBJ1-1 -